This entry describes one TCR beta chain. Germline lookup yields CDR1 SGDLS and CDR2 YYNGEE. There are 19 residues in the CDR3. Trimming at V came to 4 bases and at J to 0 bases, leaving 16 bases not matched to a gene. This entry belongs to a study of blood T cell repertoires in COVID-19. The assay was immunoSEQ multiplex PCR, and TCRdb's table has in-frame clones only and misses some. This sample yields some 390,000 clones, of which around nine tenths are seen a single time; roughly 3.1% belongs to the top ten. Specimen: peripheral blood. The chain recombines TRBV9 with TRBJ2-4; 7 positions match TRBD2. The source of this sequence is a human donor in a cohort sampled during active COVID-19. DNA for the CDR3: TGTGCCAGCAGCCCGAGCGGATCTCGGGAGGATCTAGCCAAAAACATTCAGTACTTC. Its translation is CASSPSGSREDLAKNIQYF.